The TCR beta chain described here comes from a study of blood T cell repertoires in COVID-19. Study information: The United States, Italy and Spain supplied acute and convalescent COVID-19 samples. T cells, B-cell-depleted T cells, or PBMCs supplied cDNA or gDNA.

Profiled with immunoSEQ multiplex PCR; TCRdb holds only in-frame clones, not every one. The sample has about 480,000 clones; roughly 87% are singletons. Germline V lookup: CDR1 SNHLY, CDR2 FYNNEI. There are 13 residues in the CDR3. The J segment lost 12 bases and the V segment lost 8 bases, leaving 14 bases of the junction unmatched. This clone was detected once. This TCR was recovered from a man younger than 30 with COVID-19, enrolled during active disease. The chain links TRBV2 to TRBJ1-2; 8 bases map to TRBD1. Input material: peripheral blood. The CDR3 sequence is CASLQETGVRHTF. CDR3 nucleotide sequence: TGTGCCAGCCTACAGGAGACAGGGGTTCGACACACCTTC.